The clone carrying this T cell receptor beta chain turned up a few times. Its antigen is still unknown. Newly diagnosed, the hyperthyroidism patients had under 2 months' duration and were aged 18 to 65. The entry originates in a study of Graves' ophthalmopathy and Graves' hyperthyroidism. Study background: Stable hyperthyroid donors showed no ophthalmopathy during 18 months follow-up. Overall study findings and caveats: With a specificity of around 72% and a sensitivity of more than 65%, the model predicted ophthalmopathy progression. Blood contained most expanded thyroid clonotypes exceeding 0.001 frequency.

Amplification of the TCR beta CDR3 regions used RNA transcripts (as template). The workflow started with a first-round RT-PCR run with HTBI primers and then moved on to a second-round multiplex PCR. Each CDR3 protein gets one entry after TCRdb re-called the multiplex PCR reads with MiXCR. This table has around 520,000 distinct CDR3 sequences, under 45% appearing once. Sequencing input: peripheral blood or thyroid tissue (not recorded which). This TCR was recovered from an adult man with Graves' hyperthyroidism.

The CDR3 sequence is CASSSGGPPKHF. DNA of the CDR3: TGTGCCAGCAGTTCGGGGGGACCCCCTAAGCATTTT. This chain joins TRBV27 and TRBJ1-5, with a tentative D call TRBD1 (5 bases). Germline loops: CDR1 MNHEY, CDR2 SMNVEV (reference sequence). V was pared by 4 bases and J by 14 bases, with 15 bases between. The CDR3 consists of 12 residues.